This T cell receptor beta chain was obtained from a study of T cell repertoires in cytomegalovirus infection. Study in general: Selected CMV epitopes included recently identified HLA-C-restricted ones as well as well-studied HLA-B-restricted ones. Both CMV infection and a matching HLA type were indicated by public TCR beta signatures.

Germline V gene lookup returns CDR1 SGHRS and CDR2 YFSETQ. This CDR3 comprises 15 residues. Deletions cut 0 bases from V and 3 bases from J, with 13 bases between. MiXCR, applied by TCRdb to the reads, yields one record per CDR3 protein. In the table there are under 850,000 distinct CDR3 sequences, around 35% of which are singletons. As regards this clonotype: Its specificity is unknown.

The source is a human donor in good health (CMV status not recorded). Some clones in this sample may be carry-over from other donors' samples. Sequenced here: cultured PBMCs, sampled from culture after CMV antigen stimulation. The J gene is TRBJ2-7, the V gene TRBV5-1; TRBD1 is a possible D gene (5 bases). The CDR3, as DNA: TGCGCCAGCAGCTTGGACGACAGATCTAGCTACGAGCAGTACTTC. As protein: CASSLDDRSSYEQYF.